This T cell receptor (beta chain) emerged from a study of CXCR3-negative and CXCR3-positive naive CD8 T cells. General study findings and limits: From TRB CDR3 properties, TCR strength was inferred; surface CD5 did not differ between naive subsets. Naive CXCR3-positive and CXCR3-negative cells shared TRBV-TRBJ usage; memory cells diverged.

Naive CD8+ T cells were CD45RO-CCR7+CD27+CD95-. A remark on this clonotype: Its cognate antigen is unknown.

Libraries of TRB cDNA were made by 5' RACE and carried UMIs. TCRdb reanalyzed the 5' RACE reads and collapses them to one entry per CDR3 protein, without DNA. The table lists about 130,000 distinct CDR3 sequences. The material sequenced was naive CXCR3- CD8+ T cells from blood. The subset here: CD45RO-CCR7+CD27+CD95- naive CD8+ T cells lacking CXCR3 (TNR3-). This clonotype was obtained from a human donor in good health. Some clones in this sample may be carry-over from other donors' samples.

CDR3 loop: CASSHSFSYNEQFF. The rearrangement joins TRBV9 to TRBJ2-1. CDR1 is SGDLS, CDR2 YYNGEE, per germline. This CDR3 region has 14 residues. The full variable domain, rest sourced from reference TRBV9 and TRBJ2-1, is DSGVTQTPKHLITATGQRVTLRCSPRSGDLSVYWYQQSLDQGLQFLIQYYNGEERAKGNILERFSAQQFPDLHSELNLSSLELGDSALYFCASSHSFSYNEQFFGPGTRLTVL.